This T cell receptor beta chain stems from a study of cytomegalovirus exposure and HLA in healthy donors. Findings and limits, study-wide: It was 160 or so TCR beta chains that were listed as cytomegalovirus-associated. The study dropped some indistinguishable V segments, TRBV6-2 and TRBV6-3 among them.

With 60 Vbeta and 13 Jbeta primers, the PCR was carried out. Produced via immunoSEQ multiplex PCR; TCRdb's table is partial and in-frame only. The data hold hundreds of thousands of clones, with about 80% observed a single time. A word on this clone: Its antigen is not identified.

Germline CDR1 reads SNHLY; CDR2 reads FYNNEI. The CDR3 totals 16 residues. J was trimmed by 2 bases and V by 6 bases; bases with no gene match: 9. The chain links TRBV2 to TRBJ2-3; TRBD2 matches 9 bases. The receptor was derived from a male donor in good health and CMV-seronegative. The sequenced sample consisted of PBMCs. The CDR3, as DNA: TGTGCCAGCAGGGGACGACTAGCGGAGAACACAGATACGCAGTATTTT. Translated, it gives CASRGRLAENTDTQYF.